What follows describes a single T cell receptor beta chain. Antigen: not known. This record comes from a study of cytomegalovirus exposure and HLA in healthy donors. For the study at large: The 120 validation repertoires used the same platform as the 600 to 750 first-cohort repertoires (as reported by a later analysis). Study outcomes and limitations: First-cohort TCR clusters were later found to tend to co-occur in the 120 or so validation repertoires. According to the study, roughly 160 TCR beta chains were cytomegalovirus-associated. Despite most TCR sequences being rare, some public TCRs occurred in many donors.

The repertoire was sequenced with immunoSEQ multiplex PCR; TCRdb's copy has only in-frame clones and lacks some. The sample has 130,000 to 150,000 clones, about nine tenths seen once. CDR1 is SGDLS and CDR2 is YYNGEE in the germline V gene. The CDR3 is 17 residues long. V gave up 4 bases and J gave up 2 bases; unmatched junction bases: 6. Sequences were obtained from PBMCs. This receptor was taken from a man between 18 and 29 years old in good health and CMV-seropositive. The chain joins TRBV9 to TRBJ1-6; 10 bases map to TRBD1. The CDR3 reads CASSYGQGGPYNSPLHF. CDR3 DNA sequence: TGTGCCAGCAGCTACGGACAGGGGGGCCCCTATAATTCACCCCTCCACTTT.